This entry describes one T cell receptor (beta chain). Its antigen is currently unknown. Profiled with immunoSEQ multiplex PCR; TCRdb holds only in-frame clones, not every one. The profile shows around 21,000 clones, approximately 70% of them singletons. These data belong to a study of graft-versus-host responses after intestinal transplantation. Overall study results and limits: The marrow of recipients harbored GvH clones, and ileum or blood showed some of them first. Peak GvH clone levels in circulation were associated with early post-transplant HvG declines.

Intraepithelial plus lamina propria lymphocytes were released by processing graft tissue. The TCR was taken from a human patient who received an intestinal transplant, so some T cells may come from the graft donor. Sequencing was performed on ileum tissue, taken approximately 3 weeks after intestinal transplant.

DNA of the CDR3: TGTGCCAGCAGTTTATCGAGAGGAGGCGAGCAGTACTTC. Translating it yields CASSLSRGGEQYF. This chain joins TRBV27 and TRBJ2-7; a possible D gene is TRBD2 (5 bases). Trimming stripped 0 bases from V and 6 bases from J, with 9 bases between. Germline V gives CDR1 MNHEY, CDR2 SMNVEV (reference sequence). This CDR3 is built from 13 residues.